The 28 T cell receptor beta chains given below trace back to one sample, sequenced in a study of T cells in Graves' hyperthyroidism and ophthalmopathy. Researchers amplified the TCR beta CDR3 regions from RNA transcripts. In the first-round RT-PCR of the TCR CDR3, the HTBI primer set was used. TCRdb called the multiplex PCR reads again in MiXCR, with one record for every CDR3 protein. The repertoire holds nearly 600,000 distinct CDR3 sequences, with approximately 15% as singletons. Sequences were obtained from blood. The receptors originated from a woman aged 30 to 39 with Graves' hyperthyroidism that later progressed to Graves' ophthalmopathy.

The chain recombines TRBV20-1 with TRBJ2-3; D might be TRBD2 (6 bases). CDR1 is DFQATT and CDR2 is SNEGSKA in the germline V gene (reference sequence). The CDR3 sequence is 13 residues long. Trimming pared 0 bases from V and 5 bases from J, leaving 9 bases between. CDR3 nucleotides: TGCAGTGCTAGAGATCGCGGGGAAGATACGCAGTATTTT. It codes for CSARDRGEDTQYF.

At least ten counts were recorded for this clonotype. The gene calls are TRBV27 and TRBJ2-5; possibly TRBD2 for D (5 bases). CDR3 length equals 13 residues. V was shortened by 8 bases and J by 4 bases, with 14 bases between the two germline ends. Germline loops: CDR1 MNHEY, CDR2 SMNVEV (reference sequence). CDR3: CASRSLGRETQYF. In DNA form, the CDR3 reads TGTGCCAGCCGATCACTAGGGCGAGAGACCCAGTACTTC.

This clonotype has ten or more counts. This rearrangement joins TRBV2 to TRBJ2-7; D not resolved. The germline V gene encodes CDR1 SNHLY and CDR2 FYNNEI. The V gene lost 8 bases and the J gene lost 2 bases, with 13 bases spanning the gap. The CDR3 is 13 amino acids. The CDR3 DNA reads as TGTGCCAGCGAAGTTCAGGATGCCTACGAGCAGTACTTC. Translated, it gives CASEVQDAYEQYF.

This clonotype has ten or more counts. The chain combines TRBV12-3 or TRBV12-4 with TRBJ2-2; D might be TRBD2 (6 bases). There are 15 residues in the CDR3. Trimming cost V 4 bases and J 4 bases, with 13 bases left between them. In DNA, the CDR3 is TGTGCCAGCAGTTCCGAGGCGGGGATCACCGGGGAGCTGTTTTTT. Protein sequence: CASSSEAGITGELFF.

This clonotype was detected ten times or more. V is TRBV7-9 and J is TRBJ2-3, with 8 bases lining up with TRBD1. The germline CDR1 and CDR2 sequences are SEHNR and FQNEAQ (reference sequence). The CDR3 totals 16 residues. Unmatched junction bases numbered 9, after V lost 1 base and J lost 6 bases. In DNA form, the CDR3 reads TGTGCCAGCAGCTTAGATCCAGGGGGCGTCGGGGATACGCAGTATTTT. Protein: CASSLDPGGVGDTQYF.

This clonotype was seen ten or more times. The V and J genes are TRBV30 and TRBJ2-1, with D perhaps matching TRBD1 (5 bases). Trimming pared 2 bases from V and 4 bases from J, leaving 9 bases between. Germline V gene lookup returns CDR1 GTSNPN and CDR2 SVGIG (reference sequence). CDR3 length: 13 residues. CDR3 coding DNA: TGTGCCTGGAGTTCCTCAGGGTACAATGAGCAGTTCTTC. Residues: CAWSSSGYNEQFF. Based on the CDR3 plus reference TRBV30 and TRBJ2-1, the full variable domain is SQTIHQWPATLVQPVGSPLSLECTVEGTSNPNLYWYRQAAGRGLQLLFYSVGIGQISSEVPQNLSASRPQDRQFILSSKKLLLSDSGFYLCAWSSSGYNEQFFGPGTRLTVL.

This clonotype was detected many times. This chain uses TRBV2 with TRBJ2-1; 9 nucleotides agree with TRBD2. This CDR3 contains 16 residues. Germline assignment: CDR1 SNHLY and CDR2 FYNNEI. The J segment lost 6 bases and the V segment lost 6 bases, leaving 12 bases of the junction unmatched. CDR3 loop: CASRGGSGSSFNEQFF. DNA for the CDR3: TGTGCCAGCAGGGGGGGTAGCGGGAGTAGTTTCAATGAGCAGTTCTTC.

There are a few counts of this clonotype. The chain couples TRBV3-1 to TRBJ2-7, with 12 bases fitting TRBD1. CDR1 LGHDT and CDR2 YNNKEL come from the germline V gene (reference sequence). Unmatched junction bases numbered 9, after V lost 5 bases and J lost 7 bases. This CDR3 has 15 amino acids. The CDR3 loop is CASSARDRGLGEQYF. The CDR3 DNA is TGTGCCAGCAGCGCCCGGGACAGGGGGCTGGGGGAGCAGTACTTC.

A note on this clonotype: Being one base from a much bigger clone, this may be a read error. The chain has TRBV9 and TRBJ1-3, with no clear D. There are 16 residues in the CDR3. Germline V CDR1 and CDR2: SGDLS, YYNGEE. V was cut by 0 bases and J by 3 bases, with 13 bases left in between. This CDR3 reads CASSVDPGAGGNTIYF. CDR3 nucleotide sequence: TGTGCCAGCAGCGTAGACCCCGGAGCCGGTGGAAACACCATATATTTT.

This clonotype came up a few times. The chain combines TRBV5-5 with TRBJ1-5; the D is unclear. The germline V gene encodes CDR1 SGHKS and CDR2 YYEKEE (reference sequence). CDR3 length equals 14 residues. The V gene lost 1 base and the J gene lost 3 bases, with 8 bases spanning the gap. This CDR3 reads CASSLYGFNQPQHF. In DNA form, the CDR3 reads TGTGCCAGCAGCTTGTACGGATTCAATCAGCCCCAGCATTTT.

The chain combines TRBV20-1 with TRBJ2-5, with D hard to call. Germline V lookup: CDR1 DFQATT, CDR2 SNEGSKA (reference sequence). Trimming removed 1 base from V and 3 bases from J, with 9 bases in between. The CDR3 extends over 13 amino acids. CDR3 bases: TGCAGTGCTAGAGGGGCCCCCAAAGAGACCCAGTACTTC. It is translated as CSARGAPKETQYF.

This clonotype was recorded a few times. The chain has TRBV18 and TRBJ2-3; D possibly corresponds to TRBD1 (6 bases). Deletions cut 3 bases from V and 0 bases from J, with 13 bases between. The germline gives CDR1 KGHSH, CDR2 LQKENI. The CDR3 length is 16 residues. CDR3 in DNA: TGTGCCAGCTCACCGCTGGACAGCCAAAGCACAGATACGCAGTATTTT. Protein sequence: CASSPLDSQSTDTQYF.

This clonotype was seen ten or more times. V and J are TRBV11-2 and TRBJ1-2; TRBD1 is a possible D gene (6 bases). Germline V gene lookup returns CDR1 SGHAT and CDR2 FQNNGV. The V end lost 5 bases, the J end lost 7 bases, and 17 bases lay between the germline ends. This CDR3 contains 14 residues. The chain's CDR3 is CASSPPRRGGGYTF. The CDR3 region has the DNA TGTGCCAGCAGCCCCCCCCGCAGGGGTGGTGGCTACACCTTC. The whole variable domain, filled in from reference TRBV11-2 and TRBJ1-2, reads EAGVAQSPRYKIIEKRQSVAFWCNPISGHATLYWYQQILGQGPKLLIQFQNNGVVDDSQLPKDRFSAERLKGVDSTLKIQPAKLEDSAVYLCASSPPRRGGGYTFGSGTRLTVV.

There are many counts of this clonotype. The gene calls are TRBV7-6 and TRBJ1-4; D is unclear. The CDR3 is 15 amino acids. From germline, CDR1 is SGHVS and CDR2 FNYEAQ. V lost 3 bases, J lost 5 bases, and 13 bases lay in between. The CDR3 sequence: CASSFGLSQNEKLFF. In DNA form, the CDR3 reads TGTGCCAGCAGCTTTGGCTTGTCTCAGAATGAAAAACTGTTTTTT.

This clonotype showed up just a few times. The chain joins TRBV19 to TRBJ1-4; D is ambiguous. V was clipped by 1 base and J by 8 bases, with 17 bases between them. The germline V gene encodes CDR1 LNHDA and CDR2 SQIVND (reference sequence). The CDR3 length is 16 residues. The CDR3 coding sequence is TGTGCCAGTAGTATAGGATTGGGCCCCACGGAGGAAAAACTGTTTTTT. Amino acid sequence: CASSIGLGPTEEKLFF.

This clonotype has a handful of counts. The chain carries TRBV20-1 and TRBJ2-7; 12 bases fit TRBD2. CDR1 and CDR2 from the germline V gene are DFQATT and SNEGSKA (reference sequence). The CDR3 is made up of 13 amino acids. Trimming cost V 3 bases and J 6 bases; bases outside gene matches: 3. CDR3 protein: CSARLAGGSEQYF. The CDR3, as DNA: TGCAGTGCTAGGCTAGCGGGAGGGAGCGAGCAGTACTTC.

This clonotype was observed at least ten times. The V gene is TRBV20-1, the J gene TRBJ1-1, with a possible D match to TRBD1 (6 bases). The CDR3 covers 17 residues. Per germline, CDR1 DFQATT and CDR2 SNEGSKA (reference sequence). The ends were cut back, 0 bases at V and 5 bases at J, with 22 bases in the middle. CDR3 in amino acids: CSARDSRQGGRGTEAFF. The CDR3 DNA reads TGCAGTGCTAGAGATAGTAGGCAGGGCGGAAGGGGGACTGAAGCTTTCTTT.

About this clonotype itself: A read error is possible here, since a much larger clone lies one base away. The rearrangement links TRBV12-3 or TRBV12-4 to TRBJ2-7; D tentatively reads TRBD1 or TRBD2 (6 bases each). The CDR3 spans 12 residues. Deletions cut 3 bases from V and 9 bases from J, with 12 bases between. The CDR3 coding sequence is TGTGCCAGCAGTTTTGAGGGGGGTATGCAGTACTTC. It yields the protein CASSFEGGMQYF.

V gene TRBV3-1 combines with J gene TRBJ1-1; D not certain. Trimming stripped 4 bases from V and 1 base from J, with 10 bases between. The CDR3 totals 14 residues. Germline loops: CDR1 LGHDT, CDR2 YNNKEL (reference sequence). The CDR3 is CASSPLLGNTEAFF. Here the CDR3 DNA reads TGTGCCAGCAGCCCGCTCTTGGGGAACACTGAAGCTTTCTTT.

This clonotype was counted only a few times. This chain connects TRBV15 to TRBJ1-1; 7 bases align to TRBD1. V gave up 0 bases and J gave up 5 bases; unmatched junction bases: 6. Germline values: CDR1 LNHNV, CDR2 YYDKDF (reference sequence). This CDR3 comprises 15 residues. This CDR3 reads CATSRDRAGGTEAFF. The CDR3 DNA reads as TGTGCCACCAGCAGAGACAGGGCAGGGGGTACTGAAGCTTTCTTT.

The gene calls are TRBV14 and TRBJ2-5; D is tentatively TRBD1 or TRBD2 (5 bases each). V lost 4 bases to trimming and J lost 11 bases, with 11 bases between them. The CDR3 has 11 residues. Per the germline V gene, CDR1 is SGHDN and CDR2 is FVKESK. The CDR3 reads CASSLGGVQYF. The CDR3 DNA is TGTGCCAGCAGCCTTGGGGGTGTACAGTACTTC.

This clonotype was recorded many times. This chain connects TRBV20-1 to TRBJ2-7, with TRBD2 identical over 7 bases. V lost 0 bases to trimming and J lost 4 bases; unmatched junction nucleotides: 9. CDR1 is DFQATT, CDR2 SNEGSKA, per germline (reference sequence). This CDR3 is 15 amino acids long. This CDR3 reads CSARDMASGRYEQYF. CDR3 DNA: TGCAGTGCTAGAGATATGGCTAGCGGAAGATACGAGCAGTACTTC.

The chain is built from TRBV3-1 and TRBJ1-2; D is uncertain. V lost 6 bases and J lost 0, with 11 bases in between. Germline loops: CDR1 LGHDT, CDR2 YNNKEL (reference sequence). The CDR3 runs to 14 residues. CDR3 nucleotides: TGTGCCAGCAGTAGGCCGGACCCTAACTATGGCTACACCTTC. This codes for CASSRPDPNYGYTF.

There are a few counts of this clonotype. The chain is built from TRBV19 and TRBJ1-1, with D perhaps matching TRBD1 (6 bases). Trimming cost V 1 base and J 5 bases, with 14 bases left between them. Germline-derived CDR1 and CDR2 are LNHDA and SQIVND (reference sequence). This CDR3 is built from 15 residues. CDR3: CASSIALDSWTEAFF. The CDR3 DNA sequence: TGTGCCAGTAGTATAGCCCTGGACAGTTGGACTGAAGCTTTCTTT. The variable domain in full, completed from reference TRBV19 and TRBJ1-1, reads DGGITQSPKYLFRKEGQNVTLSCEQNLNHDAMYWYRQDPGQGLRLIYYSQIVNDFQKGDIAEGYSVSREKKESFPLTVTSAQKNPTAFYLCASSIALDSWTEAFFGQGTRLTVV.

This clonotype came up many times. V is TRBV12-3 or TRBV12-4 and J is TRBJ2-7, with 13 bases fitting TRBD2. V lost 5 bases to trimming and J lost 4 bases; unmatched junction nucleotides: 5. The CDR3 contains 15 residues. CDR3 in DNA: TGTGCCAGCAGTCTAACTAGCGGGAGGGCTTACGAGCAGTACTTC. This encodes CASSLTSGRAYEQYF.

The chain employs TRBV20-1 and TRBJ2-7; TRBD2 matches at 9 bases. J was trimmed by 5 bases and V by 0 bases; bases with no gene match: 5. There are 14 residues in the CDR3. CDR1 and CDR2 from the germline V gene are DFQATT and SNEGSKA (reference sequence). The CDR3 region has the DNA TGCAGTGCTAGAGATGCTGCGGGAGGGAACGAGCAGTACTTC. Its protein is CSARDAAGGNEQYF.

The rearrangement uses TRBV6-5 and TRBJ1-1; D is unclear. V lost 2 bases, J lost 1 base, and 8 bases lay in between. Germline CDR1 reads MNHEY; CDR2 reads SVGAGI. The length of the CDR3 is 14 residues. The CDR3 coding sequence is TGTGCCAGCAGTTACATAACAGAGAACACTGAAGCTTTCTTT. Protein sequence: CASSYITENTEAFF.

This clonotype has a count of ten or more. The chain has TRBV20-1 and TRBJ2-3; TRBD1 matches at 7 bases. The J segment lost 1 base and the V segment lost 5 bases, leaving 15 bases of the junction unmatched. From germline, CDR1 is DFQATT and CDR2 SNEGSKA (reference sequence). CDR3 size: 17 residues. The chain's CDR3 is CSADRFVTGAGTDTQYF. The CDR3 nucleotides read TGCAGTGCTGATCGATTTGTTACAGGGGCGGGCACAGATACGCAGTATTTT.